This TCR beta chain was retrieved from a study of Ad26.COV2.S vaccination and SARS-CoV-2 variants. Turning to the study itself: Enrollment placed the donor in the COV1001 Ad26.COV2.S trial arm. Study-level results: Vaccinees showed greater spike-specific TCR breadth than placebo recipients.

Stated treatment: some 20 received Ad26.COV2.S at low or high dose, single or two shots; about 5 received placebo; per-sample allocation not given. On day 63 after the first injection, vaccine and placebo recipients gave samples. On this clone itself: Its antigen is still unknown.

The germline gives CDR1 SGDLS, CDR2 YYNGEE. The CDR3 runs 16 residues. Deletions cut 3 bases from V and 4 bases from J, with 16 bases between. Libraries were prepared by immunoSEQ multiplex PCR; TCRdb keeps only in-frame clonotypes and omits some of them. The sample has roughly 400,000 clones, over 75% seen once. The chain uses TRBV9 and TRBJ1-4; D possibly corresponds to TRBD1 (5 bases). This TCR was sampled from a person aged 18 to 59 who received the Ad26.COV2.S COVID-19 vaccine or a placebo. The starting material was peripheral blood, obtained in a trial of Ad26.COV2.S vaccine versus placebo. The CDR3 DNA reads TGTGCCAGCAGCGCCGGGACTTCGCCCTTTAATGAAAAACTGTTTTTT. Amino acids: CASSAGTSPFNEKLFF.